These 5 T cell receptor beta chains were sequenced from one sample in a study of T cells after yellow fever vaccination. TCRdb reanalysed the 5' RACE reads using MiXCR and keeps one entry per CDR3 protein. The table lists 60,000 to 85,000 distinct CDR3 sequences, roughly 7.4% of them singletons. The source material was CD8+ T cells sorted from PBMCs, sampled 5 to 6 days after the first yellow fever vaccination. These receptors were collected from a man between 18 and 35 years old who received the YFV17D yellow fever vaccine.

This clonotype appeared many times. The rearrangement links TRBV18 to TRBJ2-5; 7 positions agree with TRBD1. Unmatched junction bases numbered 18, after V lost 0 bases and J lost 5 bases. The CDR3 is made up of 19 amino acids. Germline CDR1 is KGHSH and CDR2 is LQKENI. The CDR3 DNA follows: TGTGCCAGCTCACCACCCGGGGTAGGGGGCGCCCCCGAGGAGGAGACCCAGTACTTC. This sequence encodes CASSPPGVGGAPEEETQYF.

This clonotype was seen more than once but under ten times. The chain uses TRBV6-1 and TRBJ2-1, with a weak D call TRBD2 (5 bases). The germline gives CDR1 MNHNS, CDR2 SASEGT. The CDR3 extends over 16 amino acids. V was trimmed by 6 bases and J by 3 bases, leaving 18 bases between them. Written as DNA, the CDR3 is TGTGCCAGCAGGAACCCCACTAGTGAGAACTACAATGAGCAGTTCTTC. Translating gives CASRNPTSENYNEQFF.

The rearrangement uses TRBV6-5 and TRBJ2-3, with D possibly matching TRBD1 (6 bases). The ends were cut back, 7 bases at V and 11 bases at J, with 16 bases in the middle. This CDR3 comprises 12 residues. Germline values: CDR1 MNHEY, CDR2 SVGAGI. DNA for the CDR3: TGTGCCAGCATCAATTTACCGGGACAGCAGTATTTT. Its protein is CASINLPGQQYF.

This clonotype was counted a few times. J is TRBJ2-3 and V is TRBV7-9, with 7 bases matching TRBD1. The V and J ends lost 3 bases and 0 bases, in that order; junction bases with no gene match: 6. This CDR3 contains 16 residues. CDR1 and CDR2 (germline): SEHNR, FQNEAQ (reference sequence). CDR3 in amino acids: CASSFPQGESTDTQYF. CDR3 DNA sequence: TGTGCCAGCAGCTTTCCTCAGGGGGAAAGCACAGATACGCAGTATTTT.

The sample holds a few counts of this clonotype. The gene calls are TRBV5-6 and TRBJ2-1; D is perhaps TRBD1 (6 bases). V was shortened by 3 bases and J by 3 bases, with 22 bases between the two germline ends. The CDR3 sequence is 18 residues long. Germline CDR1 and CDR2: SGHDT and YYEEEE. The CDR3 coding sequence is TGTGCCAGCAGCTCGCCGTCGATGGCAGGGGTAAACTACAATGAGCAGTTCTTC. Its translation is CASSSPSMAGVNYNEQFF.